This TCR beta chain appears in the sequencing data of a study of cytotoxic CD8 clonotypes in ibrutinib-treated CLL (dated by TCRdb to about 2021). Study-level background: The cohort was composed of some twelve relapsed/refractory and fewer than 16 treatment-naive patients; IGHV unmutated status was identified in approximately 18 patients. Responses were partial in around 25 patients and complete in 2; after median about 63 months follow-up, about 14 stayed in remission and about twelve progressed. The response samples were drawn at a median of around eleven months into treatment, with a range of about 6 to 36 months. An average of roughly 250,000 productive templates and 94,082 productive rearrangements was obtained per sample. Longitudinal samples were obtainable from about 30% of the roughly 86 participants in the trial. Cryopreserved peripheral blood mononuclear cells were obtained prior to treatment, at the time of response, and at either disease progression or sustained remission. Every sample from remission and from progressive disease was obtained while the patients were still on ibrutinib. Beyond this particular receptor, the publication reports: Public clonotypes were found to be uncommon and were observed to contract or remain stable during treatment; the increase in clonality was shown to reflect expansion of private clonotypes at ibrutinib response. At baseline, clonality was higher than in age-matched healthy donors and showed a strong correlation with circulating CD8+ T-cell counts. Sampling times were not matched between patients in sustained remission and patients whose disease was progressing, and lymph node repertoires were not examined. At ibrutinib response clonality went up, during sustained remission it held steady, and at progression it dropped back toward baseline.

This clone was found a few times. Its antigen is still unknown. Per-nucleotide qualities are absent, and no much larger clonotype sits a single base away. The time point label on this specimen signifies: roughly 2 years on ibrutinib. For TCR beta library preparation, approximately 2 micrograms of genomic DNA were isolated from cryopreserved PBMCs. Longitudinal blood samples from CLL patients on ibrutinib monotherapy underwent high-throughput TCR beta sequencing. The patients were enrolled in a single-center, open-label phase 2 trial of ibrutinib monotherapy. The germline V gene provides CDR1 SGHVS and CDR2 FQNEAQ. V and J are truncated by 4 bases and 11 bases respectively, leaving an intervening sequence of 18 bases. The CDR3 contains 13 residues, cysteine and phenylalanine counted. The sequence is cut down to CDR3 DNA, 39 bases in frame from base 1. On a MiSeq, deep resolution sequencing aimed for a depth between 1 in 1 million and 1 in 200,000 T cells, with each clonotype covered 10x on average. The immunoSEQ hsTCRB Kit was used to generate TCR beta libraries. Regarding the original processing steps: Data were analyzed with ImmunoSEQ Data Assistant and ImmunoSEQ Analyzer, with V, D and J genes assigned per IMGT definitions. Clonality was computed as one minus normalized Shannon entropy of productive rearrangement frequencies, ranging from 0 to 1. Only overrepresented clonotypes making up at least 0.05% of the repertoire of each patient were included in the public clonotype analysis. About a dozen age-matched healthy donor repertoires from immuneACCESS served as clonality controls. The source is immuneACCESS, and TCRdb retained only in-frame sequences with V and J called. Part of the clones is not carried over; for the studies checked, unresolved V genes explain less than half of this, and the remainder is unexplained. V, J and clone size are those of that table, while D and trimming were read from the DNA. In this sample the table shows a few hundred thousand clones, roughly 74% of which occur a single time. The ten largest clonotypes hold roughly 15% of the sample.

The V and J genes are TRBV7-8 and TRBJ2-7; TRBD1 is perhaps the D gene, given 6 matching bases. The clonotype was recovered from a human donor with chronic lymphocytic leukemia. The material was PBMCs, obtained after 24 months of ibrutinib treatment. The DNA sequence follows: TGTGCCAGCAGCTCCGGAACCGGGACACGGGAGTACTTC. Its protein reads: CASSSGTGTREYF.